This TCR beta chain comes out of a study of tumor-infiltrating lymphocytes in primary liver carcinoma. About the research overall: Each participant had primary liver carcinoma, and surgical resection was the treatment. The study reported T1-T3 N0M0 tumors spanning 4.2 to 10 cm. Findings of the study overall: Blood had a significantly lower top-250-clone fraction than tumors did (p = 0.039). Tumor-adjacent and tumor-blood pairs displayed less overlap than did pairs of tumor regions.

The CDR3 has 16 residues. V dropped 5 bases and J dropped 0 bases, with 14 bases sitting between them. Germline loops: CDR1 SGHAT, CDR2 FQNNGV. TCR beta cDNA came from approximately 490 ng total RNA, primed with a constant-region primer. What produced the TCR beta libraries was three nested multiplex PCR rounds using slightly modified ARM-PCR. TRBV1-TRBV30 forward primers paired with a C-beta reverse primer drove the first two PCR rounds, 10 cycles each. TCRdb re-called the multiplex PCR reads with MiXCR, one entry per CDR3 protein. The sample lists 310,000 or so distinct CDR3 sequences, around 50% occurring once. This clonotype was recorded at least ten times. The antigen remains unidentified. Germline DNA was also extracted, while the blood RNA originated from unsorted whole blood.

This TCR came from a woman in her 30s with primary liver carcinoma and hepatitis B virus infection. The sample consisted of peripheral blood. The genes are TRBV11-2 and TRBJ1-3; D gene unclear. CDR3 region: CASSHPPGISGNTIYF. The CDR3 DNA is TGTGCCAGCAGCCATCCTCCGGGAATCTCTGGAAACACCATATATTTT. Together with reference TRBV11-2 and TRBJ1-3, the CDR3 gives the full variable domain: EAGVAQSPRYKIIEKRQSVAFWCNPISGHATLYWYQQILGQGPKLLIQFQNNGVVDDSQLPKDRFSAERLKGVDSTLKIQPAKLEDSAVYLCASSHPPGISGNTIYFGEGSWLTVV.